Below, one TCR beta chain is given with its context. Together with a sample-barcoded 5' primer, a J-beta primer mix was included in a second PCR lasting about 7 to 12 cycles. Every sample gave at least 3 million paired-end reads containing CDR3. TCRdb fed the 5' RACE reads into MiXCR, producing one record per CDR3 protein. This table holds 850,000 to 1,000,000 distinct CDR3 sequences, approximately 49% found once. The V gene end was trimmed by 0 bases and the J gene end by 8 bases; junction bases not matched to a gene: 5. The CDR3 spans 15 residues. Germline CDR1 is SGHVS and CDR2 is FNYEAQ. This specimen comes from a study of blood T cells in healthy people across ages.

The chain uses TRBV7-6 and TRBJ2-1, with 9 bases fitting TRBD2. Sequenced material: blood. The sequence was obtained from a man aged 25-40 years in good health. The CDR3 nucleotides read TGTGCCAGCAGCTTAGCTGGCGGGGGGGTGGATGAGCAGTTCTTC. This codes for CASSLAGGGVDEQFF.